The rows below give T cell receptor beta chains drawn from one sample of a study of identical twins. MiXCR was run by TCRdb on the 5' RACE reads, yielding one entry per CDR3 protein. The sample lists 200,000 to 250,000 distinct CDR3 sequences; roughly a tenth were seen once. Sequencing input: memory T cells sorted from blood. Receptors were obtained from a man aged 50-59 years in good health. Each CDR3 is given with its conserved first and last residue. A D gene is named only where the DNA matches it firmly. A clone size is listed for some rows: how often the clone was seen (once, few, many), or a class if it is expanded.

TRBV4-3	many	TRBJ2-4	NA	CASSQDLGANIQYF	TGCGCCAGCAGCCAAGATCTGGGGGCGAACATTCAGTACTTC
TRBV2	few	TRBJ1-4	NA	CASSEVGVGEKLFF	TGTGCCAGCAGTGAAGTCGGAGTGGGAGAAAAACTGTTTTTT
TRBV7-6	NA	TRBJ1-2	NA	CASSLTGHGYTF	TGTGCCAGCAGCTTAACAGGCCATGGCTACACCTTC
TRBV20-1	few	TRBJ1-5	TRBD1	CSARGDRGRGQPQHF	TGCAGTGCTAGAGGAGACAGGGGGAGAGGGCAGCCCCAGCATTTT
TRBV20-1	few	TRBJ2-2	NA	CSATSGRKNTGELFF	TGCAGTGCTACTTCGGGACGGAAGAACACCGGGGAGCTGTTTTTT
TRBV20-1	NA	TRBJ1-6	NA	CSARTRGGRYNSPLHF	TGCAGTGCTAGAACAAGGGGGGGCCGGTATAATTCACCCCTCCACTTT
TRBV20-1	few	TRBJ2-1	NA	CSARDRREARSYNEQFF	TGCAGTGCTAGAGATCGGAGGGAGGCTAGGTCCTACAATGAGCAGTTCTTC
TRBV5-5	few	TRBJ2-5	NA	CASSFRVETQYF	TGTGCCAGCAGCTTTCGGGTAGAGACCCAGTACTTC
TRBV5-1	NA	TRBJ2-3	NA	CASSLVPESTDTQYF	TGCGCCAGCAGCTTGGTCCCAGAGAGCACAGATACGCAGTATTTT
TRBV5-6	many	TRBJ2-3	NA	CASSWGTDTQYF	TGCGCCAGCAGCTGGGGCACAGATACGCAGTATTTT
TRBV7-2	many	TRBJ2-5	TRBD1	CASSFPSGGTETQYF	TGTGCCAGCAGCTTCCCCTCAGGGGGCACAGAGACCCAGTACTTC